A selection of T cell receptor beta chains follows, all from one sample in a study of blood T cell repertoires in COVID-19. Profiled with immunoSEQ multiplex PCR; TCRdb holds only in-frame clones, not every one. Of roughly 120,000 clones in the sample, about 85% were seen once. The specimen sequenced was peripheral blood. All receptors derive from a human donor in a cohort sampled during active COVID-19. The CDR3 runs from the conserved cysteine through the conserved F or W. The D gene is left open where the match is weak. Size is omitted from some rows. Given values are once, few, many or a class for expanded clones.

CDR3aa: CASSPREGVSYEQYF
CDR3nt: TGTGCCAGCAGCCCACGGGAAGGCGTGAGCTACGAGCAGTACTTC
j_gene: TRBJ2-7
d_gene: NA
abundance: NA
v_gene: TRBV7-8

CDR3aa: CASSLGEGRWTEAFF
CDR3nt: TGTGCCAGCAGCTTAGGGGAGGGGAGATGGACTGAAGCTTTCTTT
j_gene: TRBJ1-1
d_gene: NA
abundance: few
v_gene: TRBV5-8

CDR3aa: CASSLQRDTQYF
CDR3nt: TGTGCCAGCAGTCTCCAGCGTGATACGCAGTATTTT
j_gene: TRBJ2-3
d_gene: NA
abundance: NA
v_gene: TRBV28

CDR3aa: CASSQVSAGNTIYF
CDR3nt: TGTGCCAGCAGCCAAGTATCGGCTGGAAACACCATATATTTT
j_gene: TRBJ1-3
d_gene: NA
abundance: NA
v_gene: TRBV4-2

CDR3aa: CASSLMTSGTDTQYF
CDR3nt: TGTGCCAGCAGTTTAATGACTAGCGGCACAGATACGCAGTATTTT
j_gene: TRBJ2-3
d_gene: TRBD2
abundance: few
v_gene: TRBV28

CDR3aa: CAISLGDTLNSPLHF
CDR3nt: TGTGCCATCAGTCTCGGGGACACGTTGAATTCACCCCTCCACTTT
j_gene: TRBJ1-6
d_gene: NA
abundance: NA
v_gene: TRBV10-3

CDR3aa: CASSLGQGRAYGYTF
CDR3nt: TGTGCCAGCAGTTTAGGGCAGGGGAGAGCCTATGGCTACACCTTC
j_gene: TRBJ1-2
d_gene: NA
abundance: NA
v_gene: TRBV27

CDR3aa: CASRKGLANEQFF
CDR3nt: TGTGCCAGCAGAAAGGGACTAGCCAATGAGCAGTTCTTC
j_gene: TRBJ2-1
d_gene: TRBD2
abundance: NA
v_gene: TRBV6-5

CDR3aa: CSASEYSNQPQHF
CDR3nt: TGCAGTGCTAGTGAGTATAGCAATCAGCCCCAGCATTTT
j_gene: TRBJ1-5
d_gene: NA
abundance: NA
v_gene: TRBV20-1

CDR3aa: CASSRGQDYGYTF
CDR3nt: TGTGCCAGCTCTAGGGGACAGGACTATGGCTACACCTTC
j_gene: TRBJ1-2
d_gene: TRBD1
abundance: NA
v_gene: TRBV18

CDR3aa: CASSPPDRGVAVNTGELFF
CDR3nt: TGTGCCAGCAGCCCACCGGATCGGGGGGTAGCGGTTAACACCGGGGAGCTGTTTTTT
j_gene: TRBJ2-2
d_gene: TRBD2
abundance: NA
v_gene: TRBV7-6

CDR3aa: CASSFGQEIAFF
CDR3nt: TGTGCCAGCAGCTTTGGACAGGAGATAGCTTTCTTT
j_gene: TRBJ1-1
d_gene: TRBD1
abundance: NA
v_gene: TRBV11-3

CDR3aa: CSVRQVGAGELFF
CDR3nt: TGCAGCGTTAGACAGGTCGGGGCCGGGGAGCTGTTTTTT
j_gene: TRBJ2-2
d_gene: NA
abundance: few
v_gene: TRBV29-1

CDR3aa: CASSSPGSKSTNEKLFF
CDR3nt: TGTGCCAGCAGTTCCCCGGGAAGTAAGTCGACTAATGAAAAACTGTTTTTT
j_gene: TRBJ1-4
d_gene: NA
abundance: NA
v_gene: TRBV28

CDR3aa: CASSFPGGSSFGEQFF
CDR3nt: TGTGCCAGCAGCTTCCCAGGGGGATCATCTTTTGGTGAGCAGTTCTTC
j_gene: TRBJ2-1
d_gene: TRBD1
abundance: NA
v_gene: TRBV5-5

CDR3aa: CASSYSPTGPQDF
CDR3nt: TGTGCCAGCAGTTACTCACCGACAGGCCCTCAAGATTTT
j_gene: TRBJ1-3
d_gene: NA
abundance: NA
v_gene: TRBV6-5

CDR3aa: CATSRDYSTDTQYF
CDR3nt: TGTGCCACCAGTCGGGACTACAGCACAGATACGCAGTATTTT
j_gene: TRBJ2-3
d_gene: TRBD2
abundance: once
v_gene: TRBV24-1

CDR3aa: CASPRSDTGELFF
CDR3nt: TGTGCCAGCCCCAGGTCCGACACCGGGGAGCTGTTTTTT
j_gene: TRBJ2-2
d_gene: NA
abundance: NA
v_gene: TRBV28

CDR3aa: CASSHSTGREQYF
CDR3nt: TGTGCCAGCAGCCACTCGACAGGGAGAGAGCAGTACTTC
j_gene: TRBJ2-7
d_gene: TRBD1
abundance: NA
v_gene: TRBV5-6

CDR3aa: CASSQDRGLEETQYF
CDR3nt: TGTGCCAGCAGCCAGGACAGGGGGCTAGAAGAGACCCAGTACTTC
j_gene: TRBJ2-5
d_gene: TRBD1
abundance: NA
v_gene: TRBV14

CDR3aa: CASTTPRGLSGNTIYF
CDR3nt: TGTGCCAGCACCACCCCCAGGGGCCTCTCTGGAAACACCATATATTTT
j_gene: TRBJ1-3
d_gene: NA
abundance: NA
v_gene: TRBV5-6

CDR3aa: CASSRWTGDGYTF
CDR3nt: TGTGCCAGCAGCCGCTGGACAGGGGATGGCTACACCTTC
j_gene: TRBJ1-2
d_gene: TRBD1
abundance: once
v_gene: TRBV11-2

CDR3aa: CASSREQGNGYTF
CDR3nt: TGTGCCAGTAGTCGAGAACAGGGTAACGGCTACACCTTC
j_gene: TRBJ1-2
d_gene: NA
abundance: once
v_gene: TRBV19

CDR3aa: CASSEWAGGETQYF
CDR3nt: TGCGCCAGCAGTGAGTGGGCAGGGGGAGAGACCCAGTACTTC
j_gene: TRBJ2-5
d_gene: TRBD1
abundance: NA
v_gene: TRBV10-2

CDR3aa: CASTPDRTFSVNIQYF
CDR3nt: TGTGCCAGTACCCCCGACAGAACCTTCTCGGTAAACATTCAGTACTTC
j_gene: TRBJ2-4
d_gene: NA
abundance: once
v_gene: TRBV19

CDR3aa: CASSPRGGSGNTGELFF
CDR3nt: TGCGCCAGCAGCCCGCGAGGCGGTAGCGGGAACACCGGGGAGCTGTTTTTT
j_gene: TRBJ2-2
d_gene: NA
abundance: NA
v_gene: TRBV5-1

CDR3aa: CASSYPGTSGYNEQFF
CDR3nt: TGTGCCAGCAGTTACCCCGGGACTAGCGGTTACAATGAGCAGTTCTTC
j_gene: TRBJ2-1
d_gene: TRBD2
abundance: NA
v_gene: TRBV6-5

CDR3aa: CASSPAGLAGDTSGANVLTF
CDR3nt: TGTGCCAGCAGTCCTGCCGGACTAGCGGGAGATACCTCCGGGGCCAACGTCCTGACTTTC
j_gene: TRBJ2-6
d_gene: TRBD2
abundance: NA
v_gene: TRBV27

CDR3aa: CASSGGTGEREQYF
CDR3nt: TGTGCCAGCAGTGGAGGGACAGGGGAGCGCGAGCAGTACTTC
j_gene: TRBJ2-7
d_gene: TRBD1
abundance: few
v_gene: TRBV27

CDR3aa: CASSSPDRGSLNSPLHF
CDR3nt: TGTGCCAGCAGCTCCCCGGACAGGGGTTCTCTTAATTCACCCCTCCACTTT
j_gene: TRBJ1-6
d_gene: TRBD1
abundance: NA
v_gene: TRBV5-4

CDR3aa: CACSGTGGRGTGELFF
CDR3nt: TGCGCCTGCTCCGGGACAGGGGGGCGTGGTACCGGGGAGCTGTTTTTT
j_gene: TRBJ2-2
d_gene: TRBD1
abundance: NA
v_gene: TRBV10-2

CDR3aa: CASSPGQGYNEQFF
CDR3nt: TGTGCCAGCAGCCCGGGACAGGGGTACAATGAGCAGTTCTTC
j_gene: TRBJ2-1
d_gene: TRBD1
abundance: NA
v_gene: TRBV5-4

CDR3aa: CATSRGHLAEGELFF
CDR3nt: TGTGCCACCAGCAGAGGGCATCTAGCGGAGGGGGAGCTGTTTTTT
j_gene: TRBJ2-2
d_gene: TRBD2
abundance: once
v_gene: TRBV15

CDR3aa: CASSQSWQGAANQPQHF
CDR3nt: TGTGCCAGCAGCCAAAGTTGGCAGGGGGCGGCCAATCAGCCCCAGCATTTT
j_gene: TRBJ1-5
d_gene: TRBD1
abundance: few
v_gene: TRBV16

CDR3aa: CASSPGLAGGTDTQYF
CDR3nt: TGTGCCAGCAGCCCCGGACTAGCGGGAGGCACAGATACGCAGTATTTT
j_gene: TRBJ2-3
d_gene: TRBD2
abundance: NA
v_gene: TRBV3-1/TRBV3-2

CDR3aa: CASSLVVGGYNEQFF
CDR3nt: TGTGCCAGCAGCTTGGTCGTAGGGGGCTACAATGAGCAGTTCTTC
j_gene: TRBJ2-1
d_gene: NA
abundance: NA
v_gene: TRBV5-5

CDR3aa: CAISEYPGTDTYEQYF
CDR3nt: TGTGCCATCAGTGAATATCCCGGGACAGACACCTACGAGCAGTACTTC
j_gene: TRBJ2-7
d_gene: TRBD1
abundance: NA
v_gene: TRBV10-3

CDR3aa: CASSVAGGTGELFF
CDR3nt: TGTGCCAGTAGTGTCGCGGGGGGCACCGGGGAGCTGTTTTTT
j_gene: TRBJ2-2
d_gene: TRBD2
abundance: once
v_gene: TRBV19

CDR3aa: CASGPDRGPYEQYF
CDR3nt: TGTGCCAGCGGCCCAGACAGGGGTCCCTACGAGCAGTACTTC
j_gene: TRBJ2-7
d_gene: TRBD1
abundance: few
v_gene: TRBV6-5

CDR3aa: CASSQDPGPASTDTQYF
CDR3nt: TGCGCCAGCAGCCAAGACCCAGGGCCTGCTAGCACAGATACGCAGTATTTT
j_gene: TRBJ2-3
d_gene: NA
abundance: NA
v_gene: TRBV4-1

CDR3aa: CASSFSHSPLHF
CDR3nt: TGTGCCAGCAGTTTCTCCCATTCACCCCTCCACTTT
j_gene: TRBJ1-6
d_gene: NA
abundance: few
v_gene: TRBV27

CDR3aa: CASSRGTSGSGEQYF
CDR3nt: TGTGCCAGCAGCCGGGGGACTAGCGGGAGTGGGGAGCAGTACTTC
j_gene: TRBJ2-7
d_gene: TRBD2
abundance: NA
v_gene: TRBV7-2

CDR3aa: CASSTLPGSSYNSPLHF
CDR3nt: TGTGCCAGTAGTACCCTTCCAGGGTCCTCCTATAATTCACCCCTCCACTTT
j_gene: TRBJ1-6
d_gene: NA
abundance: NA
v_gene: TRBV19

CDR3aa: CASLDRAHRGELFF
CDR3nt: TGTGCCAGCCTGGACAGGGCCCATCGCGGGGAGCTGTTTTTT
j_gene: TRBJ2-2
d_gene: TRBD1
abundance: few
v_gene: TRBV19

CDR3aa: CASSRLAGGPNTGELFF
CDR3nt: TGTGCCAGCAGTAGACTAGCGGGAGGGCCGAACACCGGGGAGCTGTTTTTT
j_gene: TRBJ2-2
d_gene: TRBD2
abundance: NA
v_gene: TRBV5-6

CDR3aa: CASSPADRKRTSPLHF
CDR3nt: TGTGCCAGTAGCCCCGCGGACAGAAAACGGACTTCACCCCTCCACTTT
j_gene: TRBJ1-6
d_gene: NA
abundance: NA
v_gene: TRBV19

CDR3aa: CASSHLRGNTGELFF
CDR3nt: TGTGCCAGCAGCCACCTCAGGGGGAACACCGGGGAGCTGTTTTTT
j_gene: TRBJ2-2
d_gene: NA
abundance: NA
v_gene: TRBV5-5

CDR3aa: CSVETGFSIEAFF
CDR3nt: TGCAGCGTTGAGACAGGGTTCTCGATTGAAGCTTTCTTT
j_gene: TRBJ1-1
d_gene: TRBD1
abundance: NA
v_gene: TRBV29-1